This entry lists 8 T cell receptor beta chains sequenced from one sample in a study of vaccination and CD4 T cells after COVID-19. As for treatment: approximately nine-day PBMC culture with coronavirus spike peptide pools or control peptides (ViraFEST assay). The collection of CD4+ T cells from the unexposed donor took place before the COVID-19 pandemic (2011-2018). Researchers used the Oncomine TCR Beta short-read assay to sequence DNA from cultured CD4+ T cells. TCRdb used MiXCR to reprocess the PCR reads, holding one entry per CDR3 protein. The sample lists about 5,700 distinct CDR3 sequences; 30% to 35% were seen once. These receptors have no known antigen. Sequencing used CD4+ T cells from blood, cultured in vitro. Receptors were obtained from a human donor in good health.

This rearrangement joins TRBV25-1 to TRBJ1-2; no clear D. V was pared by 5 bases and J by 8 bases, with 15 bases between. Germline V lookup: CDR1 MGHDK, CDR2 SYGVNS. The CDR3 sequence is 13 residues long. In DNA form, the CDR3 reads TGTGCCAGCAGTCTCCTCGAACTCCCGGGCTACACCTTC. Its protein is CASSLLELPGYTF.

This clonotype was counted only a few times. V and J are TRBV20-1 and TRBJ2-3; 7 bases align to TRBD2. Unmatched junction bases numbered 13, after V lost 0 bases and J lost 4 bases. CDR3 length: 17 amino acids. Germline CDR1 is DFQATT and CDR2 is SNEGSKA (reference sequence). The CDR3 loop is CSARDTARGSLADTQYF. The CDR3 bases are TGCAGTGCTAGAGATACTGCGCGGGGGAGTCTCGCAGATACGCAGTATTTT.

This clonotype showed up just a few times. The V gene is TRBV5-4, the J gene TRBJ1-2; no definite D call. Trimming took 3 bases from V and 4 from J, leaving 16 bases between them. Per the germline V gene, CDR1 is SGHNT and CDR2 is YYREEE (reference sequence). There are 15 residues in the CDR3. DNA of the CDR3: TGTGCCAGCAGCTCCAGGCTACCGGCTGGCTATGGCTACACCTTC. Amino acids: CASSSRLPAGYGYTF.

V and J are TRBV20-1 and TRBJ2-2; 7 positions agree with TRBD2. CDR3 size: 15 residues. After removal of 8 bases from V and 4 bases from J, the junction contained 13 bases not matched to a gene. Germline CDR1 reads DFQATT; CDR2 reads SNEGSKA (reference sequence). This CDR3 is CSTAVAREGTGELFF. The CDR3 nucleotides are TGCAGTACCGCGGTGGCGAGGGAGGGCACCGGGGAGCTGTTTTTT.

The chain is built from TRBV11-1 and TRBJ2-2; D may be TRBD1 or TRBD2 (5 bases each). Germline-derived CDR1 and CDR2 are SGHAT and FQDESV (reference sequence). This CDR3 is built from 15 residues. Trimming left V 5 bases short and J 4 bases short, with 14 bases between. Written as DNA, the CDR3 is TGTGCCAGCAGCAATCTTCCAGGGACCACCGGGGAGCTGTTTTTT. Translation: CASSNLPGTTGELFF.

There are a few counts of this clonotype. The chain joins TRBV27 to TRBJ1-2, with D possibly TRBD1 on 5 matching bases. The length of the CDR3 is 13 residues. Germline-derived CDR1 and CDR2 are MNHEY and SMNVEV (reference sequence). V was cut by 7 bases and J by 8 bases, with 17 bases left in between. CDR3 amino acids: CASTQDRVRGYTF. As DNA, the CDR3 is TGTGCCAGCACACAGGATCGTGTGCGGGGCTACACCTTC.

In this sample, this clonotype is medium-sized. This chain connects TRBV6-4 to TRBJ1-2; 11 bases fit TRBD1. The CDR3 extends over 15 amino acids. The V gene's germline CDR1 is MRHNA and CDR2 SNTAGT. V lost 3 bases, J lost 4 bases, and 4 bases stayed unmatched. The CDR3 spells CASSEAGTGGYGYTF. The DNA of the CDR3 is TGTGCCAGCAGTGAGGCCGGGACAGGGGGCTATGGCTACACCTTC.

The CDR3 loop reads CASSYVDVLGVKAFF. In DNA, the CDR3 is TGTGCCAGCAGTTACGTGGATGTCTTGGGGGTTAAAGCTTTCTTT. The V and J genes are TRBV6-5 and TRBJ1-1, with a weak D call TRBD1 (5 bases). The CDR3 is 15 amino acids. From germline, CDR1 is MNHEY and CDR2 SVGAGI. The V end was cut by 2 bases, the J end by 9 bases, with 19 bases between.